Listed here are 21 T cell receptor beta chains from one sample, sequenced in a study of persistence of HIV-infected CD4 T cells. An overlapping HIV-1 Gag peptide pool stimulated these cells at about 0.94 ug/peptide/mL. CD4+ T cells upregulating both CD40 ligand and CD69 were sorted as responding cells. For these TCRs, the target antigens are not known. The immunoSEQ assay was version 4, run in survey mode. TCRdb keeps only in-frame clones here, not all; method: immunoSEQ multiplex PCR. The sample records 25,000 to 35,000 clones, approximately 66% being singletons. The specimen was CD4+ T cells sorted from PBMCs after 18-hour stimulation, collected from a patient who received antiretroviral therapy. The receptors were gathered from an adult man with HIV who was CMV-seropositive.

V is TRBV6-5 and J is TRBJ2-1; D gene unclear. The germline V gene encodes CDR1 MNHEY and CDR2 SVGAGI. The length of the CDR3 is 12 residues. Trimming shortened V by 6 bases and J by 6 bases, and 9 bases separated the two germline ends. The CDR3 DNA sequence: TGTGCCAGCAGCGGTCCCGGCAATGAGCAGTTCTTC. It encodes CASSGPGNEQFF.

V gene TRBV9 combines with J gene TRBJ1-6; D is ambiguous. CDR3 size: 14 residues. V lost 5 bases and J lost 2, with 8 bases in between. Per germline, CDR1 SGDLS and CDR2 YYNGEE. The DNA of the CDR3 is TGTGCCAGCAGTGAGACACCCTATAATTCACCCCTCCACTTT. Protein sequence: CASSETPYNSPLHF.

J is TRBJ1-2 and V is TRBV6-5; D call uncertain. In germline, CDR1 is MNHEY, CDR2 SVGAGI. CDR3 length equals 15 residues. V shed 7 bases and J shed 0 bases, with 15 bases lying between them. In nucleotides, the CDR3 is TGTGCCAGCAATACAGTACAGCGAGCTAACTATGGCTACACCTTC. It specifies CASNTVQRANYGYTF.

The V gene is TRBV7-9, the J gene TRBJ2-7, with D possibly TRBD1 on 6 matching bases. The CDR3 has 12 amino acids. The germline V and J ends were trimmed by 3 bases and 5 bases, with 8 bases remaining between them. Germline CDR1 SEHNR, CDR2 FQNEAQ (reference sequence). CDR3 sequence: CASSLAGDEQYF. The CDR3, as DNA: TGTGCCAGCAGCTTGGCAGGGGACGAGCAGTACTTC.

Regarding this clone: A read error may produce the germline difference seen at one junction end. The chain carries TRBV6-1 and TRBJ2-6; TRBD1 is a possible D gene (5 bases). The CDR3 has 15 residues. Germline lookup yields CDR1 MNHNS and CDR2 SASEGT. The CDR3 bases are TGTGCCAGCAGTGAATTCCCCACTGGGGCCAGCGTCCTGACTTTC. This encodes CASSEFPTGASVLTF.

The chain uses TRBV4-1 and TRBJ1-1; D uncertain. The CDR3 is 14 residues long. Germline V gives CDR1 MGHRA, CDR2 YSYEKL. V was pared by 0 bases and J by 11 bases, with 16 bases between. CDR3 loop: CASSQDDAKGSAFF. For the CDR3, the DNA is TGCGCCAGCAGCCAAGATGACGCAAAAGGATCGGCTTTCTTT.

This clone has only a few counts. The chain employs TRBV29-1 and TRBJ1-1, with 9 bases that match TRBD1. The CDR3 totals 13 residues. The germline CDR1 and CDR2 sequences are SQVTM and ANQGSEA. J was trimmed by 1 base and V by 6 bases; bases with no gene match: 3. CDR3 nucleotide sequence: TGCAGCGTCCACAGGGGGCCGAACACTGAAGCTTTCTTT. The encoded protein is CSVHRGPNTEAFF. Full variable domain (outside the CDR3, taken from reference TRBV29-1 and TRBJ1-1): SAVISQKPSRDICQRGTSLTIQCQVDSQVTMMFWYRQQPGQSLTLIATANQGSEATYESGFVIDKFPISRPNLTFSTLTVSNMSPEDSSIYLCSVHRGPNTEAFFGQGTRLTVV.

The gene calls are TRBV7-9 and TRBJ1-4; the D gene is possibly TRBD1 (5 bases). The CDR3 is made up of 15 amino acids. The germline V and J ends were trimmed by 5 bases and 5 bases, with 15 bases remaining between them. Germline V gene data show CDR1 as SEHNR and CDR2 as FQNEAQ (reference sequence). As DNA, the CDR3 is TGTGCCAGCAGCCTGAGGGACCGGAGAAATGAAAAACTGTTTTTT. Translation: CASSLRDRRNEKLFF.

This clone was observed a few times. The chain employs TRBV19 and TRBJ2-3; 7 bases are a match to TRBD2. The CDR3 length is 15 residues. The V gene's germline CDR1 is LNHDA and CDR2 SQIVND (reference sequence). Losses at the gene ends were 5 bases for V and 2 bases for J; bases not matched to a gene: 7. The CDR3 here is CASSFLAAFTDTQYF. The CDR3 DNA sequence: TGTGCCAGTAGTTTCCTAGCGGCCTTCACAGATACGCAGTATTTT.

The chain carries TRBV5-1 and TRBJ1-1, with 10 bases fitting TRBD1. This CDR3 region has 17 residues. Per germline, CDR1 SGHRS and CDR2 YFSETQ. V lost 6 bases and J lost 5; bases outside the gene matches: 16. CDR3 in DNA: TGCGCCAGCATCGCGACAGGGGGCGGTGGAGGAGGAACTGAAGCTTTCTTT. Its translation is CASIATGGGGGGTEAFF.

The chain employs TRBV12-3 or TRBV12-4 and TRBJ1-1; D remains unclear. Deletions cut 5 bases from V and 1 base from J, with 5 bases between. The CDR3 has 12 residues. CDR3 region: CASSRENTEAFF. Here the CDR3 DNA reads TGTGCCAGCAGTAGGGAGAACACTGAAGCTTTCTTT.

The V gene is TRBV9, the J gene TRBJ2-1; 8 bases line up with TRBD2. Germline CDR1 and CDR2: SGDLS and YYNGEE. The CDR3 covers 15 residues. The V and J ends lost 4 bases and 1 base, in that order; junction bases with no gene match: 4. The CDR3 here is CASSSSGRSYNEQFF. CDR3 coding DNA: TGTGCCAGCAGCTCTAGCGGGCGTTCCTACAATGAGCAGTTCTTC.

The CDR3 DNA reads as TGTGCCAGCAGCTCCCCCCACAGGGTATCATATGGCTACACCTTC. This gives the protein CASSSPHRVSYGYTF. This chain links TRBV5-6 with TRBJ1-2; a possible D gene is TRBD1 (6 bases). Germline V CDR1 and CDR2: SGHDT, YYEEEE. CDR3 size: 15 residues. The V end was cut by 3 bases, the J end by 5 bases, with 17 bases between.

The chain has TRBV6-5 and TRBJ1-3; no firm D call. The germline V and J ends were trimmed by 7 bases and 0 bases, with 10 bases remaining between them. CDR3 length equals 14 residues. The V gene's germline CDR1 is MNHEY and CDR2 SVGAGI. CDR3 nucleotide sequence: TGTGCCAGCATCGAAACGGGCTCTGGAAACACCATATATTTT. Its translation: CASIETGSGNTIYF.

This clone is judged medium-sized. This sequence joins TRBV5-1 and TRBJ2-2; no definite D call. The ends were cut back, 4 bases at V and 0 bases at J, with 7 bases in the middle. CDR3 size: 14 residues. From germline, CDR1 is SGHRS and CDR2 YFSETQ. CDR3 protein: CASSARSNTGELFF. CDR3 nucleotide sequence: TGCGCCAGCAGCGCCCGATCGAACACCGGGGAGCTGTTTTTT.

The genes are TRBV10-3 and TRBJ1-1; D is undetermined. This CDR3 comprises 13 residues. The V and J ends lost 6 bases and 8 bases respectively, with 16 bases between them. CDR1 is ENHRY and CDR2 is SYGVKD in the germline V gene. CDR3 DNA sequence: TGTGCCATCAGCCCAACAGTGTTCCGAGAAGCTTTCTTT. This codes for CAISPTVFREAFF.

This clone was detected once. The chain employs TRBV5-1 and TRBJ1-1; D call uncertain. The CDR3 spans 14 residues. Trimming removed 3 bases at V and 4 bases at J, with 13 bases between. CDR1 is SGHRS, CDR2 YFSETQ, per germline. Here the CDR3 DNA reads TGCGCCAGCAGCTCCCATGGAGTGGGCACTGAAGCTTTCTTT. Its protein product is CASSSHGVGTEAFF.

The rearrangement links TRBV6-6 to TRBJ1-1, with 10 nucleotides matching TRBD1. V was pared by 2 bases and J by 0 bases, with 3 bases of the junction left unmatched. CDR1 is MNHNY, CDR2 SVGAGI, per germline (reference sequence). The CDR3 covers 16 residues. CDR3 amino acids: CASSYGTGAMNTEAFF. CDR3 nucleotide sequence: TGTGCCAGCAGTTACGGGACAGGGGCCATGAACACTGAAGCTTTCTTT.

The V gene is TRBV4-1, the J gene TRBJ2-1; 8 nucleotides line up with TRBD1. V lost 0 bases and J lost 3; bases outside the gene matches: 4. The germline gives CDR1 MGHRA, CDR2 YSYEKL. The CDR3 has 16 amino acids. The CDR3 reads CASSQDKDRDYNEQFF. Here the CDR3 DNA reads TGCGCCAGCAGCCAAGATAAGGACAGGGACTACAATGAGCAGTTCTTC.

The sample holds a few counts of this clone. The chain couples TRBV9 to TRBJ1-4; D possibly corresponds to TRBD1 (5 bases). This CDR3 is 14 amino acids long. Trimming took off 4 bases at V and 1 base at J, with 8 bases between the two ends. The germline CDR1 and CDR2 sequences are SGDLS and YYNGEE. CDR3 nucleotide sequence: TGTGCCAGCAGCCCCCAGGGAACTAATGAAAAACTGTTTTTT. This gives the protein CASSPQGTNEKLFF.

The chain joins TRBV4-1 to TRBJ1-3; D gene unclear. V lost 4 bases and J lost 0, with 13 bases in between. CDR1 and CDR2 from the germline V gene are MGHRA and YSYEKL. The CDR3 loop spans 16 amino acids. CDR3 sequence: CASSRTTAYSGNTIYF. The CDR3 DNA follows: TGCGCCAGCAGCCGAACTACAGCGTACTCTGGAAACACCATATATTTT.